This TCR beta chain was identified in a study of blood T cell repertoires in COVID-19. At the level of the study: Italy, Spain and the United States were the sources of the convalescent and acute COVID-19 samples.

Ages ranged from roughly 18 to 100 years, with residence in 24 US areas. Germline CDR1 is PRHDT and CDR2 is FYEKMQ (reference sequence). V was cut by 2 bases and J by 4 bases, with 3 bases left in between. This CDR3 has 12 residues. Source study methods: Reference gene primer amplification gave nucleated cell count estimates. Repertoires were generated with immunoSEQ multiplex PCR, while TCRdb's copy carries only in-frame clones and drops some. Clone size and the V and J calls come from that table; the DNA yielded D and trimming. The data contain approximately 400,000 clones, about 90% of them seen just once; the ten biggest clones take up 1% to 1.5%.

Sequencing was performed on PBMCs or T cells enriched from blood (not recorded which). This TCR was recovered from a man aged 25 to 40 who had recovered from COVID-19. The J gene is TRBJ1-5, the V gene TRBV13; no reliable D call. This chain's CDR3 is CASSLRNQPQHF. Written as DNA, the CDR3 is TGTGCCAGCAGCTTACGGAATCAGCCCCAGCATTTT.